This T cell receptor (beta chain) came from a study of blood T cell repertoires in COVID-19. In the study overall: The origin of the acute and convalescent COVID-19 samples was the United States, Italy and Spain.

Source study methods: Quantification of nucleated cells was approximated via reference gene primer amplification. Here immunoSEQ multiplex PCR was the method, and the copy in TCRdb shows in-frame clones only, minus some. From that table come the V and J calls and clone size; the DNA was used to work out D and trimming. The sample has some 160,000 clones, approximately 87% seen once. The sample was peripheral blood. The receptor was derived from a woman aged 70-85 years with acute or convalescent COVID-19.

CDR3 protein: CASSSASGGRIGTDTQYF. CDR3 DNA sequence: TGTGCCAGCAGCTCAGCTAGCGGGGGCCGCATCGGAACAGATACGCAGTATTTT. This chain joins TRBV5-4 and TRBJ2-3, with TRBD2 identical over 10 bases. V shed 3 bases, J shed 3 bases, and the junction held 13 bases outside the gene matches. Germline lookup yields CDR1 SGHNT and CDR2 YYREEE (reference sequence). The CDR3 loop spans 18 amino acids.